This T cell receptor beta chain originates from a study of blood T cell repertoires in COVID-19 (TCRdb year 2020). Background for the entire study: Collaborator samples came from the United States, Italy and Spain and covered acute and convalescent phases of COVID-19. HLA class I and class II types, where available, came from metadata supplied by the sample provider rather than from assay-based typing. The prospective study material was composed of cDNA or gDNA derived from T cells, B-cell-depleted T cells, or PBMCs. The dataset comprised deeply sampled blood TCRbeta repertoires from subjects exposed to, actively infected with, or recovered from COVID-19. The repertoires were released in a freely available public database intended as a resource for research on the immune response to SARS-CoV-2. Nearly every sample came with metadata listing a de-identified subject ID, COVID-19 status, age in years and sex. The samples were drawn from two sources: the first 160 participants of the ongoing ImmuneRACE study, and about 1,300 subjects contributed by 6 global collaborators. What the authors observed across the whole study: The amount of clinical and demographic metadata varied by source and participant and was provided uncurated.

In the germline V gene (reference sequence), CDR1 corresponds to LGHDT and CDR2 to YNNKEL. V is trimmed back by 3 bases and J by 6 bases, and the junction contains 5 bases that no gene match accounts for. The CDR3 goes from the cysteine to the phenylalanine over 14 residues. Only CDR3 DNA is held: 42 bases, read in frame from base 1. The immunoSEQ Assay, a bias-controlled multiplex PCR, was used to amplify TCRbeta CDR3 regions from genomic DNA. As for the authors' bioinformatics: Within the assay, amplification of reference gene primers was used to estimate how many nucleated cells each sample contained. To quantify the absolute abundance of each unique TCRbeta CDR3 rearrangement, sequence reads were collapsed and filtered. Productive Simpson clonality was computed per sample as the square root of Simpson's diversity index over productive rearrangements. In its TCRdb copy, this immuneACCESS table keeps in-frame sequences only and misses some clones. Where compared with another copy, unresolved V genes explain less than half of these, and the others have no known cause. V and J calls and clone size are copied from that table; D and trimming were computed from the DNA. This sample holds about 320,000 clones; more than 90% were observed only once. In total, the top ten clones hold around 3.9% of the sample.

Enrolling through a virtual design, the prospective study's participants ranged in age from about 18 to 89 years and lived across 24 United States geographic areas. In the prospective study, cohorts were assigned on the basis of participant-reported clinical history obtained from a screening survey and a study questionnaire. Exposed participants had been in contact with someone with a PCR-confirmed or clinician-diagnosed COVID-19 case within 2 weeks of study entry. Mobile phlebotomists in the prospective study collected whole blood, serum and a nasopharyngeal or oropharyngeal swab from every participant. Participants in the prospective study had the option to provide additional blood draws and questionnaires over a roughly two-month period. Before DNA extraction, blood samples from the prospective study were shipped at room temperature or frozen. As for this clone: Its antigen target is currently unknown. No quality values exist for individual bases; no much larger clone is one base distant.

Here the chain combines TRBV3-1 (or the pseudogene TRBV3-2) and TRBJ1-5; the junction holds 7 bases that match TRBD1. The origin of this receptor is a woman younger than 45 who had been exposed to COVID-19. The specimen sequenced was PBMCs or T cells enriched from blood (not recorded which). The CDR3 region reads CASSQAGGIQPQHF. At the DNA level, the sequence is TGTGCCAGCAGCCAGGCAGGGGGTATTCAGCCCCAGCATTTT.